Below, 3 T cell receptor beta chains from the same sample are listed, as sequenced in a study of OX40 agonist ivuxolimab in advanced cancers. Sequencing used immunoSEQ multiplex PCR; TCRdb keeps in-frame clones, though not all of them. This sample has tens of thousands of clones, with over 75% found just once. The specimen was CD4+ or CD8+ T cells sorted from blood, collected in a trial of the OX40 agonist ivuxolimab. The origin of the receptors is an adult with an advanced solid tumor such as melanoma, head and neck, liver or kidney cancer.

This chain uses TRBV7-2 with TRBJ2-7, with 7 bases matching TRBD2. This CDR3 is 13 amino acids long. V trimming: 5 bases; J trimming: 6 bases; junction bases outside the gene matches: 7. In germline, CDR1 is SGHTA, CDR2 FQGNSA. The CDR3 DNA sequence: TGTGCCAGCAGCCGCAGCGGGAAGTCCGAGCAGTACTTC. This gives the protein CASSRSGKSEQYF.

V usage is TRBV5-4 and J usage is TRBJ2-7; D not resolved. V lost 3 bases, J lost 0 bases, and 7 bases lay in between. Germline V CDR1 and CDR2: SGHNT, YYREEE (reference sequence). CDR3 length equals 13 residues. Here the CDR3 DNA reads TGTGCCAGCAGCTCGACCCCCTCCTACGAGCAGTACTTC. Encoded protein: CASSSTPSYEQYF.

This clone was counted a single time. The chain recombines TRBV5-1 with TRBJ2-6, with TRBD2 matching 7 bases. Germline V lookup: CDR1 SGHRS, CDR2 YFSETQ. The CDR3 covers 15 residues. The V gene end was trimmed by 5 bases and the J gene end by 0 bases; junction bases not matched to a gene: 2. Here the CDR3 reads CASRGGGSGANVLTF. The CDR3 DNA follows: TGCGCCAGCAGGGGCGGGGGCTCTGGGGCCAACGTCCTGACTTTC.